This T cell receptor (beta chain) was identified in a study of OX40 agonist ivuxolimab in advanced cancers. Regarding the complete study: Ivuxolimab was an agonistic, fully human IgG2 monoclonal antibody directed against OX40 (CD134), a costimulatory receptor. Intravenous ivuxolimab was administered to patients every 2 weeks at six dose levels: 0.01, 0.1, 0.3, 1.5, 3 and 10 mg/kg. Of the 52 patients in dose escalation, 19 had hepatocellular carcinoma, some 15 had melanoma, 9 had renal cell carcinoma and 9 had head and neck cancer. The dose-escalation cohort was about 87% male with a mean age of approximately 60 years, ranging from roughly 23 to 80. Prior anti-PD-1, anti-PD-L1 or anti-CTLA-4 therapy was permitted, and 30% to 45% of dose-escalation patients had received checkpoint inhibitors. Three dose-escalation patients achieved partial responses, one with hepatocellular carcinoma and two with cutaneous melanoma. Peripheral TCRbeta sequencing aimed to test whether ivuxolimab altered TCR sequence diversity and caused clonal T-cell expansion. The paper describes the monotherapy dose-escalation part (N of about 52 patients) of the phase I trial of ivuxolimab. The research as a whole found: On average, CD8+ T cells showed more expanded clones than CD4+ T cells after ivuxolimab. Low levels of normalized T-cell clonal expansion were also shown by some nonresponding patients. In the 0.1-3.0 mg/kg groups, partial responders were among the patients with the lowest normalized peripheral clonal expansion, particularly in CD8+ T cells. Which antigens the clonally expanded peripheral T cells were specific for was not determined. At doses from 0.1 to 3.0 mg/kg, clonal expansion was seen in both CD4+ and CD8+ blood T cells between baseline and week 6.

To sequence the TCRbeta CDR3 region, genomic DNA was isolated from the sorted cells. The immunoSEQ Assay was used to sequence the TCRbeta CDR3 regions. Here the immuneACCESS table is served through TCRdb, limited to in-frame sequences with V and J called. Missing clones are a known gap in these copies; in checked studies unresolved V genes cover under half, and the rest lacks a known reason. In this sample the table shows about 97,000 clones, roughly 90% of which occur a single time. The top ten clones comprise roughly 5.5% of the sample. Note on this clone: The antigen this receptor binds is unknown. No much larger clonotype is one base removed from it; base qualities were not supplied.

Deletion took 1 base off V and 1 base off J, with a span of 11 bases between the germline ends. The CDR3 runs 16 residues from the cysteine to the phenylalanine. Just the 48-base CDR3 DNA is kept, in frame starting at base 1. The germline V gene sets CDR1 to SGHTA and CDR2 to FQGNSA. The trial excluded patients who had a history of autoimmune disease or who were on systemic immunosuppression. Peripheral blood for TCR sequencing was drawn from every dose cohort at baseline, at cycle 4 day 1 and at cycle 7 day 1. Samples were obtained from an open-label, multicenter, first-in-human phase I dose-escalation trial of ivuxolimab. Adults with locally advanced or metastatic head and neck squamous cell, hepatocellular, melanoma or renal cell carcinoma were enrolled in the trial. Before TCR sequencing, CD4+ T cells and CD8+ T cells from peripheral blood were sorted into separate populations.

The chain was built from TRBV7-2 and TRBJ1-5; a weak D assignment points to TRBD1 (5 bases agree). The clonotype comes from an adult with an advanced solid tumor such as melanoma, head and neck, liver or kidney cancer. The sequencing here drew on CD4+ or CD8+ T cells sorted from blood, taken in a trial of the OX40 agonist ivuxolimab. The CDR3 amino acid sequence is: CASSLEGRASNQPQHF. The nucleotides are TGTGCCAGCAGCTTAGAGGGACGAGCGAGCAATCAGCCCCAGCATTTT.